These 3 T cell receptor beta chains were sequenced from one sample in a study of OX40 agonist ivuxolimab in advanced cancers. Clones were sequenced by immunoSEQ multiplex PCR, and TCRdb holds only the in-frame ones, with some missing. The sample holds over 40,000 clones, almost 90% seen once. This specimen consisted of CD4+ or CD8+ T cells sorted from blood, obtained in a trial of the OX40 agonist ivuxolimab. Receptors originate from an adult with an advanced solid tumor such as melanoma, head and neck, liver or kidney cancer.

The J gene is TRBJ1-3, the V gene TRBV7-9; D is perhaps TRBD1 (5 bases). Germline CDR1 SEHNR, CDR2 FQNEAQ (reference sequence). This CDR3 contains 19 residues. V was cut by 2 bases and J by 0 bases, with 20 bases left in between. CDR3 DNA sequence: TGTGCCAGCAGCTTATTAGACAGTAAAATTATCCACTCTGGAAACACCATATATTTT. Translation: CASSLLDSKIIHSGNTIYF.

This sequence joins TRBV30 and TRBJ1-3; D gene ambiguous. V was cut by 2 bases and J by 4 bases, with 3 bases left in between. The CDR3 length is 11 residues. CDR1 is GTSNPN, CDR2 SVGIG, per germline (reference sequence). CDR3 sequence reads: CAWSMGNTIYF. CDR3 DNA: TGTGCCTGGAGTATGGGAAACACCATATATTTT.

The V and J genes are TRBV7-2 and TRBJ2-3; 8 nucleotides match TRBD2. The germline gives CDR1 SGHTA, CDR2 FQGNSA. V gave up 5 bases and J gave up 5 bases; unmatched junction bases: 6. The CDR3 contains 14 residues. CDR3: CASSPGGARDTQYF. The CDR3 DNA sequence: TGTGCCAGCAGCCCGGGGGGGGCAAGAGATACGCAGTATTTT.